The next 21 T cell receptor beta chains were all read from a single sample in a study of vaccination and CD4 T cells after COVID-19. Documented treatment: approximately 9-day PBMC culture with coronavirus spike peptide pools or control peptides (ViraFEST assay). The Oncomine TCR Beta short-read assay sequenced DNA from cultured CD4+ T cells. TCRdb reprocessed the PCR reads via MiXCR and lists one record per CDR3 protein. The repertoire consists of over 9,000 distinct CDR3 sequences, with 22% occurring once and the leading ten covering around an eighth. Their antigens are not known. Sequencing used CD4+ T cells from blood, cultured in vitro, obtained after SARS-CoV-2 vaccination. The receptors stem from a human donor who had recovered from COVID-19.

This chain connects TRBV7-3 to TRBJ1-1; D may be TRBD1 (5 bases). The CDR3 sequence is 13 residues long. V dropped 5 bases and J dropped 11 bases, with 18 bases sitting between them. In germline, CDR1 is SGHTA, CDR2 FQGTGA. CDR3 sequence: CASSPQGVGAAFF. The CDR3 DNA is TGTGCCAGCAGCCCACAAGGGGTAGGGGCGGCTTTCTTT.

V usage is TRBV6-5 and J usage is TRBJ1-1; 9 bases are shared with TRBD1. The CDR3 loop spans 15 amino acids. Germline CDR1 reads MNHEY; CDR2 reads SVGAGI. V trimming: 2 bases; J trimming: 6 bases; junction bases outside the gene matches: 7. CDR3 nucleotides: TGTGCCAGCAGTTACCTAGGGACAGGGAGTTCTGAAGCTTTCTTT. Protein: CASSYLGTGSSEAFF.

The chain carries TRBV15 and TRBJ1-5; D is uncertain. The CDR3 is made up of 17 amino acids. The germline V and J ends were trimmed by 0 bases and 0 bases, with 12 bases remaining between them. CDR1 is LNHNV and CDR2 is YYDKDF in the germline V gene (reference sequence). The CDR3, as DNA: TGTGCCACCAGCAGAGATTCGAAGGACTTTAGCAATCAGCCCCAGCATTTT. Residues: CATSRDSKDFSNQPQHF.

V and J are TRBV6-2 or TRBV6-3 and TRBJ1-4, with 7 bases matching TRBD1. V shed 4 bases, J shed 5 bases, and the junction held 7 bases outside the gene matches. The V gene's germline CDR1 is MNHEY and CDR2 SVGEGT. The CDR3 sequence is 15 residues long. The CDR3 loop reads CASSSKGQRNEKLFF. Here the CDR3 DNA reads TGTGCCAGCAGTTCCAAGGGACAGCGAAATGAAAAACTGTTTTTT.

CDR3 sequence (DNA): TGTGCCAGCAGCTTAAACGGACTATCCCTACGAGGGCAGTACTTC. Encoded protein: CASSLNGLSLRGQYF. The J gene is TRBJ2-7, the V gene TRBV7-2; maybe TRBD2 (6 bases). This CDR3 has 15 residues. Germline V gene lookup returns CDR1 SGHTA and CDR2 FQGNSA. V was cut by 2 bases and J by 9 bases, with 20 bases left in between.

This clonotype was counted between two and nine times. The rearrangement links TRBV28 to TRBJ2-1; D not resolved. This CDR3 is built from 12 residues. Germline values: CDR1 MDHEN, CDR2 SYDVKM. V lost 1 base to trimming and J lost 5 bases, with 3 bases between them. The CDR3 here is CASSLLHNEQFF. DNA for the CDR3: TGTGCCAGCAGTTTATTACACAATGAGCAGTTCTTC.

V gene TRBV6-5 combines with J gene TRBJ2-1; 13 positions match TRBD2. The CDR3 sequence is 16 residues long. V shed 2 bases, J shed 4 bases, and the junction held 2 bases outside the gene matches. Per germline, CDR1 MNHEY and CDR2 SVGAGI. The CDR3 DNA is TGTGCCAGCAGTTACCCGACTAGCGGGAGGTACAATGAGCAGTTCTTC. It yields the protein CASSYPTSGRYNEQFF.

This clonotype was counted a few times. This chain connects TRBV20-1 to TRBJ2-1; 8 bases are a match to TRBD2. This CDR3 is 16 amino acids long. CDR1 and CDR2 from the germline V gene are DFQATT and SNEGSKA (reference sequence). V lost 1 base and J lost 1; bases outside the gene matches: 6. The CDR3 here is CSARGGRSSSYNEQFF. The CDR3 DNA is TGCAGTGCTAGAGGCGGGAGGAGCTCTTCCTACAATGAGCAGTTCTTC.

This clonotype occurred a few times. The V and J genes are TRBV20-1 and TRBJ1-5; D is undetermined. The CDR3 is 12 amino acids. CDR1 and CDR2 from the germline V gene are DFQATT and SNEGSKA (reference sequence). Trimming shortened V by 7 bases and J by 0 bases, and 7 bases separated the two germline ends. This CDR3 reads CSVGTSNQPQHF. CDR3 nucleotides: TGCAGTGTGGGCACTAGCAATCAGCCCCAGCATTTT.

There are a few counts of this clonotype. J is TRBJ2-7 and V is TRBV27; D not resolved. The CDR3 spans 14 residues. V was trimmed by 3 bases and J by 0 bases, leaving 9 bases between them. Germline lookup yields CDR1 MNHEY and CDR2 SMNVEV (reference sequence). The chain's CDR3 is CASSFKGSSYEQYF. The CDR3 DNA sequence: TGTGCCAGCAGTTTTAAGGGTTCCTCCTACGAGCAGTACTTC.

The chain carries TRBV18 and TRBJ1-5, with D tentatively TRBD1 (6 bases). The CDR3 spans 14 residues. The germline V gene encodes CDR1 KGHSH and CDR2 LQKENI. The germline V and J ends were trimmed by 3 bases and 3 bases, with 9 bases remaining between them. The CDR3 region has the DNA TGTGCCAGCTCACCGGGACAATACAATCAGCCCCAGCATTTT. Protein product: CASSPGQYNQPQHF.

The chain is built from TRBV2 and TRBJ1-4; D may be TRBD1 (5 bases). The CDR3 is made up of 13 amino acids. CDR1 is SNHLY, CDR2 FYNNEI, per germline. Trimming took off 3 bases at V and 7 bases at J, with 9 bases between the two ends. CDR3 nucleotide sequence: TGTGCCAGCAGTGATGTGAGGGGTGAAAAACTGTTTTTT. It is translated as CASSDVRGEKLFF. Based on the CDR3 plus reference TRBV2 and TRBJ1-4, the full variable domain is EPEVTQTPSHQVTQMGQEVILRCVPISNHLYFYWYRQILGQKVEFLVSFYNNEISEKSEIFDDQFSVERPDGSNFTLKIRSTKLEDSAMYFCASSDVRGEKLFFGSGTQLSVL.

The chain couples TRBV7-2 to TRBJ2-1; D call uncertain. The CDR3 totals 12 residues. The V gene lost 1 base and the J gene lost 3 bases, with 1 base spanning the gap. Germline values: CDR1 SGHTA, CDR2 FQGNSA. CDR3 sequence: CASSLGYNEQFF. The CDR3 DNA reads TGTGCCAGCAGCTTAGGCTACAATGAGCAGTTCTTC. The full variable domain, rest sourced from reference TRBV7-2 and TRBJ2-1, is GAGVSQSPSNKVTEKGKDVELRCDPISGHTALYWYRQSLGQGLEFLIYFQGNSAPDKSGLPSDRFSAERTGGSVSTLTIQRTQQEDSAVYLCASSLGYNEQFFGPGTRLTVL.

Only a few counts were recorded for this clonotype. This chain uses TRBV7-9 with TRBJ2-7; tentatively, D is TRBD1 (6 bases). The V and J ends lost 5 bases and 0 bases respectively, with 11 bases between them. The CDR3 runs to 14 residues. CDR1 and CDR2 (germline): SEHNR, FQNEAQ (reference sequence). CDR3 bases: TGTGCCAGCAGCCAGAGACAGGACTCCTACGAGCAGTACTTC. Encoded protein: CASSQRQDSYEQYF.

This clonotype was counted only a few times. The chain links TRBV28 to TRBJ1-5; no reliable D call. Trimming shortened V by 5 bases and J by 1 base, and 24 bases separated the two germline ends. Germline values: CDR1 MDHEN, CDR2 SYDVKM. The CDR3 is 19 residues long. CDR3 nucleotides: TGTGCCAGCAGTACGCCTCCGGGTCCCCGAAAGACAAGCAATCAGCCCCAGCATTTT. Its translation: CASSTPPGPRKTSNQPQHF. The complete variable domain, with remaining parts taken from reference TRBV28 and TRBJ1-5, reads DVKVTQSSRYLVKRTGEKVFLECVQDMDHENMFWYRQDPGLGLRLIYFSYDVKMKEKGDIPEGYSVSREKKERFSLILESASTNQTSMYLCASSTPPGPRKTSNQPQHFGDGTRLSIL.

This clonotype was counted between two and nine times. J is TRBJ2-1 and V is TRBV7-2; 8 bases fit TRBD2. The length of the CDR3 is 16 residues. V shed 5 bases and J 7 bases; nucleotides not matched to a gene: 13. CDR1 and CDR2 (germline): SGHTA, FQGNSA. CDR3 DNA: TGTGCCAGCAGCCTCCATGGGAGCGGGGGAGGGAATGAGCAGTTCTTC. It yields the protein CASSLHGSGGGNEQFF.

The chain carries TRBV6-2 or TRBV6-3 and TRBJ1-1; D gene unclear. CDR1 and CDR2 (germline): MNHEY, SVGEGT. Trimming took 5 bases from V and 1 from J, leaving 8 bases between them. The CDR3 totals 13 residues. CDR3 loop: CASSPRWNTEAFF. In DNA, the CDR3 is TGTGCCAGCAGTCCCCGCTGGAACACTGAAGCTTTCTTT.

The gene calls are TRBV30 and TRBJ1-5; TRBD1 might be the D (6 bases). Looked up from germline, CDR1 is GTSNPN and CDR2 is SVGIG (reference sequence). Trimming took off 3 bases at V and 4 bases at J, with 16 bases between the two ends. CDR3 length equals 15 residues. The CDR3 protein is CAWSGGLQPNQPQHF. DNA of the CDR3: TGTGCCTGGAGCGGGGGGCTTCAACCAAATCAGCCCCAGCATTTT. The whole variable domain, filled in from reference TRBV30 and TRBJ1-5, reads SQTIHQWPATLVQPVGSPLSLECTVEGTSNPNLYWYRQAAGRGLQLLFYSVGIGQISSEVPQNLSASRPQDRQFILSSKKLLLSDSGFYLCAWSGGLQPNQPQHFGDGTRLSIL.

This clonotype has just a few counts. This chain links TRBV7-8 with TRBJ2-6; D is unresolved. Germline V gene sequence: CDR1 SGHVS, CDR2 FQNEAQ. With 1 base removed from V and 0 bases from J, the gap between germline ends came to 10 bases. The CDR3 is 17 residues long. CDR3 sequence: CASSLVWQFSGANVLTF. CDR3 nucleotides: TGTGCCAGCAGCTTAGTCTGGCAATTCTCTGGGGCCAACGTCCTGACTTTC.

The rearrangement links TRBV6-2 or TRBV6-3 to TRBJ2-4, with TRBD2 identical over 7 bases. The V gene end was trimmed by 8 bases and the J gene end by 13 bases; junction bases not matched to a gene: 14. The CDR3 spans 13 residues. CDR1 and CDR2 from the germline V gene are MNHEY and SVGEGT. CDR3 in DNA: TGTGCCAGCGGCCTCACTGGGAGGGGTCAACAGTACTTC. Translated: CASGLTGRGQQYF.

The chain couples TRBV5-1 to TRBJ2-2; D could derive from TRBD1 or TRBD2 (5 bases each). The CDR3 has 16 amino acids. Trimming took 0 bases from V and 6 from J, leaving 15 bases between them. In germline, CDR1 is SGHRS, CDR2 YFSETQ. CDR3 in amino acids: CASSLDGGVISGELFF. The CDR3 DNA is TGCGCCAGCAGCTTGGATGGGGGAGTTATTTCCGGGGAGCTGTTTTTT.